The 22 T cell receptor beta chains presented below share a single source sample, sequenced in a study of cytomegalovirus exposure and HLA in healthy donors (dated by TCRdb to 2016 to 2017). The library was generated by the immunoSEQ multiplex PCR assay. For the multiplex PCR, a mixture combining 60 forward primers for TCR Vbeta segments and 13 reverse primers for TCR Jbeta segments was used. Sourced from immuneACCESS, this table was stored by TCRdb with only in-frame sequences that have V and J called. A share of the clones is absent; for the studies checked, an unresolved V gene accounts for under half, and the remainder has no known explanation. The sample table shows around 130,000 clones, and around 83% are seen once. The ten most abundant clones make up about 1.2% of the sample. Sequenced material: PBMCs. The source is a girl aged 2 to 9 in good health and CMV-seronegative.

V gene TRBV27 combines with J gene TRBJ2-7, with D unresolved. Trimming removed 6 bases from V and 5 bases from J, with 14 bases in between. The length of the CDR3 is 13 residues. Germline assignment: CDR1 MNHEY and CDR2 SMNVEV (reference sequence). CDR3: CASRPSGVDEQYF. The CDR3 nucleotides are TGTGCCAGCAGACCCTCAGGCGTCGACGAGCAGTACTTC.

The chain is built from TRBV2 and TRBJ1-3; D not resolved. The length of the CDR3 is 12 residues. Trimming shortened V by 6 bases and J by 4 bases, and 7 bases separated the two germline ends. Looked up from germline, CDR1 is SNHLY and CDR2 is FYNNEI. The CDR3 loop is CASSAYGNTIYF. The CDR3 DNA reads as TGTGCCAGCAGCGCGTACGGAAACACCATATATTTT.

This clone showed up just a few times. The chain recombines TRBV6-6 with TRBJ2-7; 9 nucleotides line up with TRBD1. V was clipped by 5 bases and J by 3 bases; unmatched bases: 5. The CDR3 is made up of 14 amino acids. Per the germline V gene, CDR1 is MNHNY and CDR2 is SVGAGI (reference sequence). This chain's CDR3 is CASSAMTGGYEQYF. The CDR3 DNA sequence: TGTGCCAGCAGTGCTATGACAGGGGGCTACGAGCAGTACTTC.

CDR3 in amino acids: CASSIKEGGLETQYF. The CDR3 coding sequence is TGTGCCAGTAGTATCAAGGAGGGCGGACTAGAGACCCAGTACTTC. This chain links TRBV19 with TRBJ2-5, with D possibly TRBD2 on 6 matching bases. V was shortened by 3 bases and J by 4 bases, with 15 bases between the two germline ends. This CDR3 spans 15 amino acids. Germline CDR1 LNHDA, CDR2 SQIVND (reference sequence).

The rearrangement uses TRBV5-1 and TRBJ2-2; 14 bases map to TRBD2. V shed 4 bases, J shed 0 bases, and the junction held 5 bases outside the gene matches. The CDR3 contains 18 residues. The V gene's germline CDR1 is SGHRS and CDR2 YFSETQ. Here the CDR3 reads CASSRTGLAGANTGELFF. DNA for the CDR3: TGCGCCAGCAGCCGAACGGGACTAGCGGGGGCGAACACCGGGGAGCTGTTTTTT.

V gene TRBV30 combines with J gene TRBJ2-5, with D tentatively TRBD2 (6 bases). V was clipped by 5 bases and J by 4 bases, with 17 bases between them. The CDR3 consists of 14 residues. The V gene's germline CDR1 is GTSNPN and CDR2 SVGIG (reference sequence). The CDR3, as DNA: TGTGCCTGGGGCTTAGGCCGGCGGGGAGAGACCCAGTACTTC. It yields the protein CAWGLGRRGETQYF.

This clone was found once. This chain links TRBV7-9 with TRBJ2-6; TRBD1 matches at 12 bases. CDR3 length equals 19 residues. J was trimmed by 1 base and V by 1 base; bases with no gene match: 5. The germline V gene has CDR1 SEHNR and CDR2 FQNEAQ (reference sequence). This chain's CDR3 is CASSLGDRGRLSGANVLTF. Written as DNA, the CDR3 is TGTGCCAGCAGCTTAGGGGACAGGGGGCGCCTATCTGGGGCCAACGTCCTGACTTTC.

The chain is built from TRBV7-8 and TRBJ1-1, with 7 bases identical to TRBD1. J was trimmed by 1 base and V by 6 bases; bases with no gene match: 5. CDR3 length: 14 amino acids. Germline V CDR1 and CDR2: SGHVS, FQNEAQ. Here the CDR3 reads CASSSGQTNTEAFF. The CDR3 nucleotides are TGTGCCAGCAGTTCGGGACAGACGAACACTGAAGCTTTCTTT.

The chain recombines TRBV4-1 with TRBJ1-4; D is possibly TRBD1 (5 bases). Deletions cut 2 bases from V and 13 bases from J, with 23 bases between. The V gene's germline CDR1 is MGHRA and CDR2 YSYEKL. The CDR3 is made up of 16 amino acids. CDR3 DNA: TGCGCCAGCAGCCAACCCAGACACCCGGGGGGGGTTAGACTGTTTTTT. This gives the protein CASSQPRHPGGVRLFF.

The J gene is TRBJ1-5, the V gene TRBV27; D might be TRBD1 (6 bases). The germline gives CDR1 MNHEY, CDR2 SMNVEV (reference sequence). The V and J ends lost 3 bases and 4 bases respectively, with 10 bases between them. The CDR3 has 14 residues. The CDR3 is CASSFGGANQPQHF. CDR3 DNA sequence: TGTGCCAGCAGTTTCGGGGGGGCAAATCAGCCCCAGCATTTT.

CDR3: CASSLAGPGGSPLHF. The DNA for the CDR3 is TGTGCCAGCAGCTTAGCAGGGCCCGGGGGTTCACCCCTCCACTTT. The chain joins TRBV7-9 to TRBJ1-6, with D perhaps TRBD1 (5 bases). The CDR3 contains 15 residues. Trimming took 0 bases from V and 9 from J, leaving 12 bases between them. Germline-derived CDR1 and CDR2 are SEHNR and FQNEAQ (reference sequence).

This clone was found a few times. The V gene is TRBV10-3, the J gene TRBJ2-2; D remains ambiguous. V gave up 2 bases and J gave up 6 bases, with 4 bases separating them. There are 12 residues in the CDR3. Germline loops: CDR1 ENHRY, CDR2 SYGVKD. This chain's CDR3 is CAISEGAGELFF. CDR3 nucleotides: TGTGCCATCAGTGAGGGAGCCGGGGAGCTGTTTTTT.

This clone was seen just once. The chain is built from TRBV30 and TRBJ1-2; D possibly corresponds to TRBD1 (5 bases). Per germline, CDR1 GTSNPN and CDR2 SVGIG (reference sequence). This CDR3 has 12 amino acids. The V end was cut by 2 bases, the J end by 2 bases, with 6 bases between. CDR3 protein: CAWSPGNYGYTF. The CDR3 DNA reads as TGTGCCTGGAGTCCAGGGAACTATGGCTACACCTTC.

The chain employs TRBV30 and TRBJ2-5, with D uncertain. Looked up from germline, CDR1 is GTSNPN and CDR2 is SVGIG (reference sequence). V was shortened by 0 bases and J by 5 bases, with 7 bases between the two germline ends. The CDR3 is 12 residues long. CDR3 loop: CAWSVIEETQYF. CDR3 coding DNA: TGTGCCTGGAGTGTAATAGAGGAGACCCAGTACTTC. Together with reference TRBV30 and TRBJ2-5, the CDR3 gives the full variable domain: SQTIHQWPATLVQPVGSPLSLECTVEGTSNPNLYWYRQAAGRGLQLLFYSVGIGQISSEVPQNLSASRPQDRQFILSSKKLLLSDSGFYLCAWSVIEETQYFGPGTRLLVL.

J is TRBJ2-1 and V is TRBV7-9; D is unresolved. The CDR3 spans 13 residues. V shed 7 bases and J shed 6 bases, with 13 bases lying between them. The germline CDR1 and CDR2 sequences are SEHNR and FQNEAQ (reference sequence). DNA for the CDR3: TGTGCCAGCATCCGGCCGACTGGCAATGAGCAGTTCTTC. Its protein product is CASIRPTGNEQFF.

This clone was seen once. This chain connects TRBV18 to TRBJ2-5; tentatively, D is TRBD1 (6 bases). Matching the DNA end better, TRBJ2-7 makes the J call doubtful. This CDR3 is 14 amino acids long. Looked up from germline, CDR1 is KGHSH and CDR2 is LQKENI. This CDR3 is CASSPPGAPYEQYF. CDR3 DNA: TGTGCCAGCTCACCACCGGGGGCCCCCTACGAGCAGTACTTC.

This clone was counted between two and nine times. V usage is TRBV5-1 and J usage is TRBJ1-1, with D tentatively TRBD1 (6 bases). CDR3 length: 16 amino acids. Trimming removed 1 base from V and 2 bases from J, with 15 bases in between. The germline gives CDR1 SGHRS, CDR2 YFSETQ. The chain's CDR3 is CASSLYRRGGNTEAFF. The DNA of the CDR3 is TGCGCCAGCAGCTTGTATCGGCGAGGGGGAAACACTGAAGCTTTCTTT.

V is TRBV2 and J is TRBJ2-5; D not certain. CDR3 length: 11 residues. From germline, CDR1 is SNHLY and CDR2 FYNNEI. V gave up 5 bases and J gave up 1 base, with 2 bases separating them. CDR3 residues: CASSLQETQYF. Here the CDR3 DNA reads TGTGCCAGCAGTCTCCAAGAGACCCAGTACTTC.

The chain employs TRBV19 and TRBJ2-5; D is perhaps TRBD1 (6 bases). This CDR3 is built from 13 residues. The V gene's germline CDR1 is LNHDA and CDR2 SQIVND (reference sequence). V lost 3 bases to trimming and J lost 5 bases, with 10 bases between them. The CDR3 is CASSMGRGETQYF. In DNA, the CDR3 is TGTGCCAGTAGTATGGGTAGGGGGGAGACCCAGTACTTC.

The genes are TRBV30 and TRBJ1-2, with a tentative D call TRBD1 (5 bases). Germline V gene lookup returns CDR1 GTSNPN and CDR2 SVGIG (reference sequence). This CDR3 has 15 residues. V was clipped by 1 base and J by 4 bases, with 16 bases between them. The CDR3: CAWSDGWGDPYGYTF. The DNA of the CDR3 is TGTGCCTGGAGTGATGGATGGGGGGACCCCTATGGCTACACCTTC. The full variable domain, in which reference TRBV30 and TRBJ1-2 provide the parts outside the CDR3, is SQTIHQWPATLVQPVGSPLSLECTVEGTSNPNLYWYRQAAGRGLQLLFYSVGIGQISSEVPQNLSASRPQDRQFILSSKKLLLSDSGFYLCAWSDGWGDPYGYTFGSGTRLTVV.

The J gene is TRBJ1-6, the V gene TRBV6-6; D call uncertain. Germline V lookup: CDR1 MNHNY, CDR2 SVGAGI (reference sequence). The CDR3 runs to 15 residues. V lost 0 bases, J lost 5 bases, and 8 bases lay in between. CDR3: CASSYSNPNNSPLHF. For the CDR3, the DNA is TGTGCCAGCAGTTACTCGAATCCTAATAATTCACCCCTCCACTTT.

The rearrangement joins TRBV30 to TRBJ2-7; D uncertain. CDR3 length equals 17 residues. Germline V gene data show CDR1 as GTSNPN and CDR2 as SVGIG (reference sequence). Trimming shortened V by 0 bases and J by 1 base, and 19 bases separated the two germline ends. For the CDR3, the DNA is TGTGCCTGGAGTGTACGTGGGCAAGTAGGCGATTCCTACGAGCAGTACTTC. Translation gives CAWSVRGQVGDSYEQYF.